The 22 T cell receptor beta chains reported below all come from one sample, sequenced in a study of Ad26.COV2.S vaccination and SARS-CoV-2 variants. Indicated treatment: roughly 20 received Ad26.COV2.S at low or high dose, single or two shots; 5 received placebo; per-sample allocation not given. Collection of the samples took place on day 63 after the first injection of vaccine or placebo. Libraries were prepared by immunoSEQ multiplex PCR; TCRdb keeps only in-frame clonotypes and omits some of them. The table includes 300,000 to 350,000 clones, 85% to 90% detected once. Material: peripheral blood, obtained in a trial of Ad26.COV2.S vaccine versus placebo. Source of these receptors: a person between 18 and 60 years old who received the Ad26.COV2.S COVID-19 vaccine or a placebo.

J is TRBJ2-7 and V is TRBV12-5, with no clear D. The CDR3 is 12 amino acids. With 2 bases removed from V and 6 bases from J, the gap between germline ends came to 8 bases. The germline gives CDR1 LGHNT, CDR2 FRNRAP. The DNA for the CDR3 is TGTGCTAGTGGTTTGTACGCAGCCGAGCAGTACTTC. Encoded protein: CASGLYAAEQYF.

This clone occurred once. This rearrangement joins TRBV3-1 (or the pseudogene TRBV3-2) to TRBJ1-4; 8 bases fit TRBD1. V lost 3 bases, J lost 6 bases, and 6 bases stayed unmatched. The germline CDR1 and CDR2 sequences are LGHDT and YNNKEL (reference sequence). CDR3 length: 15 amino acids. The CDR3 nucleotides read TGTGCCAGCAGCCACGGTTCGGGACAGGATGAAAAACTGTTTTTT. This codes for CASSHGSGQDEKLFF.

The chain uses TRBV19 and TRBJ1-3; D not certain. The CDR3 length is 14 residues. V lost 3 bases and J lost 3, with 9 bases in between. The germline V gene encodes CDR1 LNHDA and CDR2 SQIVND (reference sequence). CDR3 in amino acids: CASSIDGLGNTIYF. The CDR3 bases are TGTGCCAGTAGTATCGATGGTCTTGGAAACACCATATATTTT.

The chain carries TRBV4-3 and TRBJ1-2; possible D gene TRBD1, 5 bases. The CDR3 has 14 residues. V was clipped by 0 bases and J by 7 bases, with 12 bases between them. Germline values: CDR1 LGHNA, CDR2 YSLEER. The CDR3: CASSQEKGPGGYTF. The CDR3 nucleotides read TGCGCCAGCAGCCAAGAAAAGGGGCCTGGTGGCTACACCTTC.

This CDR3 is CAWSAGRNTEAFF. The DNA of the CDR3 is TGTGCCTGGAGTGCAGGCCGGAACACTGAAGCTTTCTTT. The rearrangement joins TRBV30 to TRBJ1-1; unclear D gene. There are 13 residues in the CDR3. CDR1 is GTSNPN and CDR2 is SVGIG in the germline V gene (reference sequence). V lost 1 base and J lost 1, with 7 bases in between.

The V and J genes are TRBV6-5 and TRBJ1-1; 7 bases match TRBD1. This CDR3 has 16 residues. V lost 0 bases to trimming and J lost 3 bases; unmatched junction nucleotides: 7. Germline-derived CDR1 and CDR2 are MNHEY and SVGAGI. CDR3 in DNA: TGTGCCAGCAGTTACTCTATCGTAACAGGGGACACTGAAGCTTTCTTT. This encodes CASSYSIVTGDTEAFF.

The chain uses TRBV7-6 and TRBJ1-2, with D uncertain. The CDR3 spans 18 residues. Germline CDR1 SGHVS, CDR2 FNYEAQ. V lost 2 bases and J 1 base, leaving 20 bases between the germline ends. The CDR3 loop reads CASSLRSARDRYNYGYTF. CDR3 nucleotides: TGTGCCAGCAGCTTAAGGTCCGCTCGAGACCGATATAACTATGGCTACACCTTC.

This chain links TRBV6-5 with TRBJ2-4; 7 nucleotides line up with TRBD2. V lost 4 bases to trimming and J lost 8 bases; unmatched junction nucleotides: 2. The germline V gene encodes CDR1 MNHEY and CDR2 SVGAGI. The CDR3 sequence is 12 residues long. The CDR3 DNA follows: TGTGCCAGCAGTTCTGGGAGGGACATTCAGTACTTC. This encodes CASSSGRDIQYF.

The CDR3 DNA reads TGTGCCAGCAGTTCCCCGGGACAGATCAACTATGGCTACACCTTC. Protein product: CASSSPGQINYGYTF. The chain carries TRBV28 and TRBJ1-2; TRBD1 aligns across 7 bases. In germline, CDR1 is MDHEN, CDR2 SYDVKM. V was pared by 4 bases and J by 2 bases, with 7 bases of the junction left unmatched. The CDR3 runs 15 residues.

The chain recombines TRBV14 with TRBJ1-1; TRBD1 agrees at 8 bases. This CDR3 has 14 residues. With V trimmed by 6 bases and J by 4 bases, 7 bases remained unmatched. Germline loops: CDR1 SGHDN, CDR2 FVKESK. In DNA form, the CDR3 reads TGTGCCAGCAGACAGGGGGGCGGGGGCACTGAAGCTTTCTTT. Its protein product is CASRQGGGGTEAFF.

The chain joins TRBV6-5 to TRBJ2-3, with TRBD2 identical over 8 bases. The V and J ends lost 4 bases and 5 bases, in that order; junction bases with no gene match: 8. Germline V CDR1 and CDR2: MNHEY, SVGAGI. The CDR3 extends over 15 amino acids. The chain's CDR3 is CASSSGGRGIDTQYF. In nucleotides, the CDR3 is TGTGCCAGCAGTTCGGGGGGGCGAGGGATAGATACGCAGTATTTT.

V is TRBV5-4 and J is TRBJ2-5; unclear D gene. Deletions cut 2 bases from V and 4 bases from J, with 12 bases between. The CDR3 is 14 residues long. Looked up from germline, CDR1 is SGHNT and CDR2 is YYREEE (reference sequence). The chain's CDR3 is CASSFHDGRETQYF. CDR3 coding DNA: TGTGCCAGCAGCTTTCATGACGGTAGAGAGACCCAGTACTTC.

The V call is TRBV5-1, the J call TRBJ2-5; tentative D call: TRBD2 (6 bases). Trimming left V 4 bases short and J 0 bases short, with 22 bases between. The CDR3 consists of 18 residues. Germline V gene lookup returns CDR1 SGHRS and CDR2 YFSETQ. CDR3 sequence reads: CASSPGLLALAYQETQYF. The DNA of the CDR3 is TGCGCCAGCAGCCCAGGACTATTAGCCCTCGCGTACCAAGAGACCCAGTACTTC.

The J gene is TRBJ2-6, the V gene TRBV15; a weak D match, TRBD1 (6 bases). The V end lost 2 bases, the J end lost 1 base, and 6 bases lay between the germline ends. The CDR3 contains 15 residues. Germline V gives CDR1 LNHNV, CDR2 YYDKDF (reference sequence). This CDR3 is CATSRTGSGANVLTF. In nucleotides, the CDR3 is TGTGCCACCAGCAGAACAGGGTCTGGGGCCAACGTCCTGACTTTC. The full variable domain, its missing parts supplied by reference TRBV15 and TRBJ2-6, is DAMVIQNPRYQVTQFGKPVTLSCSQTLNHNVMYWYQQKSSQAPKLLFHYYDKDFNNEADTPDNFQSRRPNTSFCFLDIRSPGLGDTAMYLCATSRTGSGANVLTFGAGSRLTVL.

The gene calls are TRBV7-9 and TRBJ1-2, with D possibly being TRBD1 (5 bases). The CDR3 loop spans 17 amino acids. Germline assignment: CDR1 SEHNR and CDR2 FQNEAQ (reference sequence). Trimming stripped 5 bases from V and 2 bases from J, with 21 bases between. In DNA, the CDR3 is TGTGCCAGCAGCCCCGAGGGTCGACAGCCGGGGAACTATGGCTACACCTTC. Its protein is CASSPEGRQPGNYGYTF. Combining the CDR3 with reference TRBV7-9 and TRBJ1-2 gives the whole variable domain DTGVSQNPRHKITKRGQNVTFRCDPISEHNRLYWYRQTLGQGPEFLTYFQNEAQLEKSRLLSDRFSAERPKGSFSTLEIQRTEQGDSAMYLCASSPEGRQPGNYGYTFGSGTRLTVV.

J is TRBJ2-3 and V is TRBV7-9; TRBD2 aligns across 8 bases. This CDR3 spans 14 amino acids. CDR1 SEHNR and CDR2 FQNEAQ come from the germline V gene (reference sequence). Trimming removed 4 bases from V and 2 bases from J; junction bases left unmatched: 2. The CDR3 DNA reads TGTGCCAGCAGCTACGGGGGGGCCACAGATACGCAGTATTTT. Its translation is CASSYGGATDTQYF.

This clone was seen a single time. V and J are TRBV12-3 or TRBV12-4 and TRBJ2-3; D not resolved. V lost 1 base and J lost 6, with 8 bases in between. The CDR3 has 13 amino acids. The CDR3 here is CASSLVWWDTQYF. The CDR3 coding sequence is TGTGCCAGCAGTTTAGTTTGGTGGGATACGCAGTATTTT.

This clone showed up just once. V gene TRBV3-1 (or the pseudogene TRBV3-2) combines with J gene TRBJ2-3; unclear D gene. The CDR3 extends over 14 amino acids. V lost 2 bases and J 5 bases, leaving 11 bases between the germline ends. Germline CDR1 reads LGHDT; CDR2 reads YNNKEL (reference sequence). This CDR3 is CASSQFLWGDTQYF. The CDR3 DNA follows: TGTGCCAGCAGCCAATTCTTGTGGGGAGATACGCAGTATTTT.

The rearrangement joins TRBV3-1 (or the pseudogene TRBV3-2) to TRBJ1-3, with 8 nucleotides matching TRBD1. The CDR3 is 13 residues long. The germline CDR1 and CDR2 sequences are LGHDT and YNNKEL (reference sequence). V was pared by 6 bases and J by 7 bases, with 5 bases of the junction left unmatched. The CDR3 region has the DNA TGTGCCAGCAGAAGGACAGGGAGTAACACCATATATTTT. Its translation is CASRRTGSNTIYF.

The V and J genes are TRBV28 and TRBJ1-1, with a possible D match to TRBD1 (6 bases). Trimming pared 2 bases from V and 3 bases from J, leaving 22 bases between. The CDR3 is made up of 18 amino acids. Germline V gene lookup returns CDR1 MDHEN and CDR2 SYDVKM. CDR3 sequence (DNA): TGTGCCAGCAGTTTAAAGGCCAGGGGCTTTTATAGGGACACTGAAGCTTTCTTT. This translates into CASSLKARGFYRDTEAFF.

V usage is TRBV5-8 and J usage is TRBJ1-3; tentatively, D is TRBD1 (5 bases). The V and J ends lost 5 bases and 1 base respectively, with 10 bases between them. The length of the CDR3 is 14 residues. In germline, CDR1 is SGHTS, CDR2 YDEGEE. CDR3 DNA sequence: TGTGCCAGCAGTCGAGGGGCATCTGGAAACACCATATATTTT. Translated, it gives CASSRGASGNTIYF. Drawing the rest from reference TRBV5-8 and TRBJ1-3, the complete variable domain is EAGVTQSPTHLIKTRGQQATLRCSPISGHTSVYWYQQALGLGLQFLLWYDEGEERNRGNFPPRFSGRQFPNYSSELNVNALELEDSALYLCASSRGASGNTIYFGEGSWLTVV.

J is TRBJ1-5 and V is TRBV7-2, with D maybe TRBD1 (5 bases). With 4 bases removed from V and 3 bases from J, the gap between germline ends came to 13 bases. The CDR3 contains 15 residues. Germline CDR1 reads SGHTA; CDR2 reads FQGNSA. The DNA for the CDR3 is TGTGCCAGCAGCTACGACAGAAAAGACAATCAGCCCCAGCATTTT. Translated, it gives CASSYDRKDNQPQHF.